The 30 T cell receptor beta chains presented below share a single source sample, sequenced in a study of T cell responses to AZD1222 COVID-19 vaccine. Here immunoSEQ multiplex PCR was the method, and the copy in TCRdb shows in-frame clones only, minus some. The data contain approximately 130,000 clones, about 93% of them singletons. The sequenced sample was peripheral blood, obtained on day 0 of AZD1222 vaccination. These receptors all come from an adult in good health.

The rearrangement uses TRBV5-1 and TRBJ2-2, with D possibly matching TRBD2 (5 bases). Deletions cut 1 base from V and 6 bases from J, with 13 bases between. Germline CDR1 is SGHRS and CDR2 is YFSETQ. CDR3 length: 15 residues. The CDR3 here is CASSLSLSGSGELFF. CDR3 in DNA: TGCGCCAGCAGCTTGTCGCTCTCGGGGTCCGGGGAGCTGTTTTTT.

V is TRBV6-1 and J is TRBJ1-2; no reliable D call. This CDR3 is built from 15 residues. Per the germline V gene, CDR1 is MNHNS and CDR2 is SASEGT. Trimming removed 1 base from V and 4 bases from J, with 13 bases in between. The CDR3 is CASSEDSGSFYGYTF. Here the CDR3 DNA reads TGTGCCAGCAGTGAAGACTCCGGCAGCTTCTATGGCTACACCTTC.

V usage is TRBV5-5 and J usage is TRBJ1-4; possibly TRBD1 for D (6 bases). This CDR3 is built from 15 residues. Trimming cost V 4 bases and J 8 bases, with 18 bases left between them. Germline assignment: CDR1 SGHKS and CDR2 YYEKEE (reference sequence). This CDR3 is CASSVGGSTREKLFF. DNA for the CDR3: TGTGCCAGCAGCGTAGGGGGGTCCACTAGAGAAAAACTGTTTTTT.

The gene calls are TRBV11-2 and TRBJ1-3; D possibly corresponds to TRBD1 (5 bases). CDR3 length equals 16 residues. Trimming cost V 3 bases and J 2 bases, with 14 bases left between them. CDR1 and CDR2 from the germline V gene are SGHAT and FQNNGV. CDR3 DNA: TGTGCCAGCAGCTTGGCAGGGCTAACTCCTGGAAACACCATATATTTT. Its translation is CASSLAGLTPGNTIYF.

This rearrangement joins TRBV5-4 to TRBJ1-6, with D possibly matching TRBD1 (5 bases). Germline V gene data show CDR1 as SGHNT and CDR2 as YYREEE (reference sequence). CDR3 length: 13 residues. V lost 3 bases, J lost 10 bases, and 11 bases lay in between. As DNA, the CDR3 is TGTGCCAGCAGCTCAACCAGGGACTCACCCCTCCACTTT. This translates into CASSSTRDSPLHF.

This clone showed up just once. The rearrangement links TRBV14 to TRBJ1-2; weak D call: TRBD1 (5 bases). CDR1 is SGHDN, CDR2 FVKESK, per germline. The CDR3 has 14 residues. V shed 1 base and J shed 4 bases, with 10 bases lying between them. This CDR3 reads CASSQVGGSYGYTF. CDR3 nucleotide sequence: TGTGCCAGCAGCCAAGTTGGGGGATCCTATGGCTACACCTTC.

This sequence joins TRBV9 and TRBJ1-1, with a tentative D call TRBD1 (5 bases). CDR1 SGDLS and CDR2 YYNGEE come from the germline V gene. CDR3 size: 13 residues. The V and J ends lost 0 bases and 4 bases respectively, with 7 bases between them. The DNA of the CDR3 is TGTGCCAGCAGCGTAGGGGGCCGCACTGAAGCTTTCTTT. This gives the protein CASSVGGRTEAFF.

In nucleotides, the CDR3 is TGTGCCATCAGAAGTCGGGACAAGGGTTCACCCCTCCACTTT. Its protein is CAIRSRDKGSPLHF. The chain recombines TRBV10-3 with TRBJ1-6; tentatively, D is TRBD1 (6 bases). Trimming shortened V by 6 bases and J by 9 bases, and 15 bases separated the two germline ends. Germline assignment: CDR1 ENHRY and CDR2 SYGVKD. The CDR3 is 14 amino acids.

This clone was observed once. The V call is TRBV6-6, the J call TRBJ1-5; D might be TRBD1 (6 bases). CDR3 length: 14 residues. V shed 7 bases and J shed 2 bases, with 12 bases lying between them. Germline CDR1 reads MNHNY; CDR2 reads SVGAGI (reference sequence). In nucleotides, the CDR3 is TGTGCCAGCATTACAGGGTTGGGCAATCAGCCCCAGCATTTT. This translates into CASITGLGNQPQHF.

This rearrangement joins TRBV9 to TRBJ2-1; TRBD1 or TRBD2 may be the D gene (5 bases each). CDR1 is SGDLS, CDR2 YYNGEE, per germline. The CDR3 is made up of 15 amino acids. V lost 0 bases, J lost 6 bases, and 13 bases lay in between. The CDR3 is CASSVGGAVGNEQFF. CDR3 coding DNA: TGTGCCAGCAGCGTAGGAGGGGCGGTGGGCAATGAGCAGTTCTTC. Full variable domain (remainder filled in from reference TRBV9 and TRBJ2-1): DSGVTQTPKHLITATGQRVTLRCSPRSGDLSVYWYQQSLDQGLQFLIQYYNGEERAKGNILERFSAQQFPDLHSELNLSSLELGDSALYFCASSVGGAVGNEQFFGPGTRLTVL.

The chain combines TRBV4-2 with TRBJ1-1, with D perhaps TRBD1 (6 bases). Deletions cut 0 bases from V and 0 bases from J, with 8 bases between. Per the germline V gene, CDR1 is LGHNA and CDR2 is YNFKEQ. The CDR3 sequence is 15 residues long. The CDR3 DNA sequence: TGTGCCAGCAGCCAAGAAGGGACAATGAACACTGAAGCTTTCTTT. Protein product: CASSQEGTMNTEAFF.

V usage is TRBV6-6 and J usage is TRBJ2-4; TRBD1 agrees at 9 bases. The CDR3 contains 13 residues. The V segment lost 6 bases and the J segment 7 bases; nucleotides outside the gene matches: 4. CDR1 MNHNY and CDR2 SVGAGI come from the germline V gene (reference sequence). The CDR3 here is CASSLGQGNIQYF. The CDR3 DNA reads TGTGCCAGCAGCCTGGGACAGGGTAACATTCAGTACTTC.

The chain uses TRBV6-6 and TRBJ2-1; 9 positions agree with TRBD1. CDR3 length: 15 amino acids. Germline CDR1 MNHNY, CDR2 SVGAGI (reference sequence). V shed 2 bases, J shed 7 bases, and the junction held 6 bases outside the gene matches. The CDR3 region is CASSYGGQGRNEQFF. DNA of the CDR3: TGTGCCAGCAGTTACGGGGGACAGGGTAGGAATGAGCAGTTCTTC.

V and J are TRBV4-2 and TRBJ1-3, with unresolved D. V lost 1 base to trimming and J lost 0 bases, with 7 bases between them. The CDR3 contains 15 residues. CDR1 and CDR2 from the germline V gene are LGHNA and YNFKEQ. As DNA, the CDR3 is TGTGCCAGCAGCCAAGTCGATCGCTCTGGAAACACCATATATTTT. This encodes CASSQVDRSGNTIYF.

This chain connects TRBV5-8 to TRBJ1-4; D remains unclear. The CDR3 length is 16 residues. V dropped 4 bases and J dropped 0 bases, with 13 bases sitting between them. Germline CDR1 SGHTS, CDR2 YDEGEE. The CDR3 is CASSTGRTATNEKLFF. The CDR3 coding sequence is TGTGCCAGCAGCACCGGACGGACTGCAACTAATGAAAAACTGTTTTTT. The full variable domain, with the rest looked up from reference TRBV5-8 and TRBJ1-4, is EAGVTQSPTHLIKTRGQQATLRCSPISGHTSVYWYQQALGLGLQFLLWYDEGEERNRGNFPPRFSGRQFPNYSSELNVNALELEDSALYLCASSTGRTATNEKLFFGSGTQLSVL.

The V call is TRBV4-1, the J call TRBJ2-3; 7 bases map to TRBD2. Germline CDR1 MGHRA, CDR2 YSYEKL. V shed 3 bases, J shed 4 bases, and the junction held 16 bases outside the gene matches. CDR3 length equals 18 residues. The CDR3: CASSQAVSGSGFADTQYF. The CDR3 DNA is TGCGCCAGCAGCCAGGCGGTCTCCGGTAGCGGGTTCGCAGATACGCAGTATTTT.

The gene calls are TRBV12-3 or TRBV12-4 and TRBJ1-3, with D unclear. The CDR3 sequence is 13 residues long. Trimming took 2 bases from V and 4 from J, leaving 6 bases between them. Here the CDR3 reads CASSLSMGNTIYF. Here the CDR3 DNA reads TGTGCCAGCAGTTTAAGCATGGGAAACACCATATATTTT.

This chain joins TRBV2 and TRBJ1-2; the D gene is possibly TRBD1 (5 bases). Germline assignment: CDR1 SNHLY and CDR2 FYNNEI. The CDR3 consists of 13 residues. V lost 6 bases to trimming and J lost 1 base, with 9 bases between them. The CDR3 loop reads CASSRDVNYGYTF. CDR3 nucleotide sequence: TGTGCCAGCAGCCGGGACGTTAACTATGGCTACACCTTC.

The chain recombines TRBV29-1 with TRBJ1-2; D may be TRBD1 (6 bases). Deletions cut 6 bases from V and 1 base from J, with 12 bases between. This CDR3 has 13 amino acids. CDR1 and CDR2 from the germline V gene are SQVTM and ANQGSEA. The CDR3 is CSVGVDSNYGYTF. The CDR3, as DNA: TGCAGCGTAGGAGTGGACAGTAACTATGGCTACACCTTC.

The genes are TRBV14 and TRBJ1-2; D unresolved. CDR3 length: 16 residues. Germline CDR1 is SGHDN and CDR2 is FVKESK. V was pared by 0 bases and J by 0 bases, with 11 bases between. The CDR3, as DNA: TGTGCCAGCAGCCAAGAAGTACCGCACGCTAACTATGGCTACACCTTC. It translates to CASSQEVPHANYGYTF.

This clone was picked up one time. The genes are TRBV5-6 and TRBJ2-7, with 7 bases matching TRBD1. Germline trimming cut 4 bases from V and 3 bases from J; bases unmatched to any gene: 10. Germline V gene data show CDR1 as SGHDT and CDR2 as YYEEEE. The CDR3 covers 15 residues. CDR3 bases: TGTGCCAGCAGCACTTGGACAGGAGTGATCTACGAGCAGTACTTC. Translated, it gives CASSTWTGVIYEQYF.

J is TRBJ1-2 and V is TRBV2, with 7 positions matching TRBD1. Germline V gene lookup returns CDR1 SNHLY and CDR2 FYNNEI. The CDR3 has 13 residues. Unmatched junction bases numbered 2, after V lost 5 bases and J lost 2 bases. The CDR3 spells CASSTGQNYGYTF. The CDR3 nucleotides are TGTGCCAGCAGTACGGGACAGAACTATGGCTACACCTTC.

V and J are TRBV19 and TRBJ1-1; TRBD1 might be the D (5 bases). The V end was cut by 7 bases, the J end by 0 bases, with 15 bases between. Germline V lookup: CDR1 LNHDA, CDR2 SQIVND (reference sequence). The CDR3 totals 15 residues. The CDR3 DNA reads as TGTGCCAGTACCTCCCTCGGGACCGTGAACACTGAAGCTTTCTTT. It specifies CASTSLGTVNTEAFF.

This clone has a handful of counts. The rearrangement links TRBV7-9 to TRBJ2-5; D is undetermined. V was clipped by 0 bases and J by 4 bases, with 0 bases between them. The CDR3 is made up of 11 amino acids. The germline gives CDR1 SEHNR, CDR2 FQNEAQ (reference sequence). The CDR3 sequence is CASSLAETQYF. DNA for the CDR3: TGTGCCAGCAGCTTAGCAGAGACCCAGTACTTC.

The V gene is TRBV13, the J gene TRBJ2-3; unclear D gene. Germline V CDR1 and CDR2: PRHDT, FYEKMQ (reference sequence). This CDR3 region has 12 residues. Trimming removed 1 base at V and 2 bases at J, with 1 base between. DNA of the CDR3: TGTGCCAGCAGCTTAGACACAGATACGCAGTATTTT. Translated: CASSLDTDTQYF.

V gene TRBV12-3 or TRBV12-4 combines with J gene TRBJ1-3; D remains ambiguous. The CDR3 extends over 12 amino acids. Between the trimmed V and J ends, which lost 6 bases and 8 bases, there was a span of 11 bases. The CDR3 reads CASSLGGDTIYF. CDR3 bases: TGTGCCAGCAGCCTCGGCGGGGACACCATATATTTT.

This rearrangement joins TRBV5-5 to TRBJ1-2; D is unclear. With 0 bases removed from V and 6 bases from J, the gap between germline ends came to 18 bases. Germline V lookup: CDR1 SGHKS, CDR2 YYEKEE (reference sequence). This CDR3 comprises 16 residues. The CDR3 nucleotides read TGTGCCAGCAGCTTGGCCAAGTCAGTGCGGGGTGATGGCTACACCTTC. Translation: CASSLAKSVRGDGYTF.

J is TRBJ2-1 and V is TRBV11-3; no reliable D call. CDR3 length: 16 residues. Deletions cut 1 base from V and 0 bases from J, with 10 bases between. Looked up from germline, CDR1 is SGHNT and CDR2 is YENEEA. CDR3 amino acids: CASSLGTLSSYNEQFF. As DNA, the CDR3 is TGTGCCAGCAGCTTAGGGACGCTTAGCTCCTACAATGAGCAGTTCTTC.

The chain is built from TRBV7-3 and TRBJ2-1; no clear D. The CDR3 length is 13 residues. Germline values: CDR1 SGHTA, CDR2 FQGTGA. Trimming stripped 1 base from V and 7 bases from J, with 8 bases between. The CDR3 DNA is TGTGCCAGCAGCTTAAATTGGAAAAATGAGCAGTTCTTC. Translating it yields CASSLNWKNEQFF.

The V gene is TRBV15, the J gene TRBJ2-4; D unresolved. The germline CDR1 and CDR2 sequences are LNHNV and YYDKDF (reference sequence). The V gene lost 0 bases and the J gene lost 5 bases, with 8 bases spanning the gap. The CDR3 is made up of 14 amino acids. CDR3 coding DNA: TGTGCCACCAGCAGAGACAGGTGGGAAAACATTCAGTACTTC. Its protein is CATSRDRWENIQYF. Drawing the rest from reference TRBV15 and TRBJ2-4, the complete variable domain is DAMVIQNPRYQVTQFGKPVTLSCSQTLNHNVMYWYQQKSSQAPKLLFHYYDKDFNNEADTPDNFQSRRPNTSFCFLDIRSPGLGDTAMYLCATSRDRWENIQYFGAGTRLSVL.